This T cell receptor (beta chain) was captured in a study of cytomegalovirus exposure and HLA in healthy donors. This clone was picked up a small number of times. Its antigen is undetermined. Whole-study results and caveats: Relative to equally common others, HLA-associated TCR beta chains showed greater clonal expansion in a later analysis.

Primers included in the PCR were 60 Vbeta and 13 Jbeta primers. Sequencing used immunoSEQ multiplex PCR; TCRdb keeps in-frame clones, though not all of them. The sample lists about 140,000 clones; approximately 70% were seen once. The germline V gene has CDR1 LNHNV and CDR2 YYDKDF (reference sequence). V lost 1 base to trimming and J lost 5 bases, with 19 bases between them. The CDR3 loop spans 17 amino acids. The sequenced material came from PBMCs. The V gene is TRBV15, the J gene TRBJ2-3; a possible D gene is TRBD1 (6 bases). This clonotype was obtained from a human donor in good health. CDR3 nucleotides: TGTGCCACCAGCAGAGCCCGGGACCCAGGGGCGGGAGATACGCAGTATTTT. Its translation: CATSRARDPGAGDTQYF.